The clone carrying this T cell receptor (beta chain) came up a few times. The antigen remains undetermined. Time point given: newly diagnosed GD, antithyroid drugs for less than 3 months. Following extraction of RNA from PBMCs, that RNA was used to make the TCR library. This sample stems from a study of regulatory T cells in long-lasting Graves disease. Both iRepertoire HTBI primers and Arm-PCR of CDR3 regions were used to build the TCR beta libraries. TCRdb reprocessed the multiplex PCR reads with MiXCR, giving one entry per CDR3 protein. Counted here are 350,000 to 500,000 distinct CDR3 sequences, roughly 15% occurring once; the ten biggest clones make up around 23%. CDR3 length: 13 amino acids. The ends were cut back, 4 bases at V and 10 bases at J, with 15 bases in the middle. Germline values: CDR1 SGHKS, CDR2 YYEKEE (reference sequence). General study points: Persistent Graves' patients showed less TCR diversity than newly diagnosed ones.

This same sample was also part of a study on T cells in Graves' hyperthyroidism and ophthalmopathy. From that report: Exclusion followed for patients with uncontrolled infection, other autoimmune disease, pregnancy or lactation.

The sample was peripheral blood mononuclear cells (PBMCs), taken at new diagnosis, from a patient treated with antithyroid drugs. V usage is TRBV5-5 and J usage is TRBJ2-1, with D possibly matching TRBD1 (6 bases). This receptor was obtained from a woman younger than 35 with Graves disease. In nucleotides, the CDR3 is TGTGCCAGCAGCATCCACTGGACAGTCGAGCAGTTCTTC. Protein sequence: CASSIHWTVEQFF.